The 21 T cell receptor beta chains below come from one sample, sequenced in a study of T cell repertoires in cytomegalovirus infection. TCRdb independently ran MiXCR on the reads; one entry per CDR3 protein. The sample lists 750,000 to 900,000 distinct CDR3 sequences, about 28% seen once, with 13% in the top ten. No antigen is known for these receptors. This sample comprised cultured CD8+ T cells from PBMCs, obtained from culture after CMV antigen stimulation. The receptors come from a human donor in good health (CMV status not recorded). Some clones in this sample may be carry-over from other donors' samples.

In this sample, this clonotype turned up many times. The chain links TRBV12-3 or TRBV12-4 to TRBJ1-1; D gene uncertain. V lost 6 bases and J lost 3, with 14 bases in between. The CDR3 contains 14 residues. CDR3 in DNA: TGTGCCAGCAGCGACGGACGTTGGGACACTGAAGCTTTCTTT. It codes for CASSDGRWDTEAFF.

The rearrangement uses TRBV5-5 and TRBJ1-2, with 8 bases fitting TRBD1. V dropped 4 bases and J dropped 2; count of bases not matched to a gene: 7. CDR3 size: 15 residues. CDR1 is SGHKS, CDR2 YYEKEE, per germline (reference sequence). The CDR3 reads CASSLDRDRNYGYTF. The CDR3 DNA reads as TGTGCCAGCAGCCTGGACCGGGACAGGAACTATGGCTACACCTTC.

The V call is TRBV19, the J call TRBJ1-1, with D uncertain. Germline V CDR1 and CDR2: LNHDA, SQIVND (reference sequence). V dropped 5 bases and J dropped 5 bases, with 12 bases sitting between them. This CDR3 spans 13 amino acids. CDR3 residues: CASSAAIGTEAFF. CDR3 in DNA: TGTGCCAGTAGTGCCGCGATTGGGACTGAAGCTTTCTTT.

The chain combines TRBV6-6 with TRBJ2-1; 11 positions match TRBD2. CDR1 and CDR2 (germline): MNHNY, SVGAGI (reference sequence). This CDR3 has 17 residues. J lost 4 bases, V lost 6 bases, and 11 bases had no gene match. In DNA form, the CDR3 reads TGTGCCAGCAGCGTGGTTACTAGCGGGGGAGAATACAATGAGCAGTTCTTC. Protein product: CASSVVTSGGEYNEQFF.

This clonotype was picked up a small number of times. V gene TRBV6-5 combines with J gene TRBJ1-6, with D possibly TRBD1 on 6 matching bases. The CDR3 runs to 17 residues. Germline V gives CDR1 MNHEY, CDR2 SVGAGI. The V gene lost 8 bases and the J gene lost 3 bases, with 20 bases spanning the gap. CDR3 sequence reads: CASRRAEGDSYNSPLHF. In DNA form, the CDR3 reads TGTGCCAGCCGCCGAGCTGAGGGGGATAGCTATAATTCACCCCTCCACTTT.

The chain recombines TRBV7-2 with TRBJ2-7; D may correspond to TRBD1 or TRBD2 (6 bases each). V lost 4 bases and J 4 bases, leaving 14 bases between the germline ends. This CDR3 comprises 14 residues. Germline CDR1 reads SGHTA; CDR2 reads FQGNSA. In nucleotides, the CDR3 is TGTGCCAGCAGCTCCATGGGGGGCGGTTACGAGCAGTACTTC. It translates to CASSSMGGGYEQYF.

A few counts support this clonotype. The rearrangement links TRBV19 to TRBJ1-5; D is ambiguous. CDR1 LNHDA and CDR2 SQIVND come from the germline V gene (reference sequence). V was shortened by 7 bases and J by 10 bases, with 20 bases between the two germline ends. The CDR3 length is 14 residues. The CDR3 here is CASKTNDDYSPQHF. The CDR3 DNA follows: TGTGCCAGTAAGACAAATGATGACTATTCCCCCCAGCATTTT.

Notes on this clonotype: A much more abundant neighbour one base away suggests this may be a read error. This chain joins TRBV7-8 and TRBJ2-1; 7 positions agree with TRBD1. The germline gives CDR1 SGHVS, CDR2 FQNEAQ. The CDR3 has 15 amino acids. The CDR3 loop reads CASNLSGQPYNEQFF. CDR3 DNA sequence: TGTGCCAGCAACTTATCGGGACAGCCCTACAATGAGCAGTTCTTC.

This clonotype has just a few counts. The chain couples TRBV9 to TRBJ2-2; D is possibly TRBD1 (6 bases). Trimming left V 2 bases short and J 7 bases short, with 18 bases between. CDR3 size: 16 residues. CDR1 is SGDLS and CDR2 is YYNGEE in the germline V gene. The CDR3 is CASSVPREGVGGELFF. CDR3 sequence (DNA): TGTGCCAGCAGCGTCCCCCGTGAGGGGGTCGGCGGGGAGCTGTTTTTT.

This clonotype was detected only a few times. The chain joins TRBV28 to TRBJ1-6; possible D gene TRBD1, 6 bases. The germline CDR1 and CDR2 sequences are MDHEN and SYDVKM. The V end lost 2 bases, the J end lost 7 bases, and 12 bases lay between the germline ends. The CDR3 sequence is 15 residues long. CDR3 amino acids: CASSLPLGGNSPLHF. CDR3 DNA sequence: TGTGCCAGCAGTTTACCCTTAGGGGGAAATTCACCCCTCCACTTT.

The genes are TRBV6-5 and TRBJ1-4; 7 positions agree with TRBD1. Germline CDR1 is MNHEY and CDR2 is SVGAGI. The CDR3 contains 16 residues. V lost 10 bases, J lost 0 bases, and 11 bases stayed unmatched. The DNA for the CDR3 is TGTGCCACTGACGACAGGGAAACTCCAACTAATGAAAAACTGTTTTTT. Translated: CATDDRETPTNEKLFF.

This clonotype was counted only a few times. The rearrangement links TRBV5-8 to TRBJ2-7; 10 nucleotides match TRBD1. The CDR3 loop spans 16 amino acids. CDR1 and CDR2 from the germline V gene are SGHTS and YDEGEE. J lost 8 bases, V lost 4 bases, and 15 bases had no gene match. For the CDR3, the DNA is TGTGCCAGCAGCGTTCCCGGGACAGGGGCTGTTTACCAGCAGTACGTC. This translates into CASSVPGTGAVYQQYV.

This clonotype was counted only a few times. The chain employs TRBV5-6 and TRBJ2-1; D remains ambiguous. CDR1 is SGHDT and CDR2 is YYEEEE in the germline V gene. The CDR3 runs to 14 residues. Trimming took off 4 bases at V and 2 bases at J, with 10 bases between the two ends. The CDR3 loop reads CASSPDAAYNEQFF. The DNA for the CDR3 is TGTGCCAGCAGCCCCGACGCGGCCTACAATGAGCAGTTCTTC.

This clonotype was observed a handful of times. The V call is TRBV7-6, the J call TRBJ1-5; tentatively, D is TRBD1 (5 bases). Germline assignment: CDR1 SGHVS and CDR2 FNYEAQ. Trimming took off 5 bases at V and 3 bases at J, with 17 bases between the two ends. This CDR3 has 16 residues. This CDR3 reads CASSPNPPGLNQPQHF. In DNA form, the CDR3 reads TGTGCCAGCAGCCCCAATCCACCAGGGCTCAATCAGCCCCAGCATTTT.

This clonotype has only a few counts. CDR3 sequence reads: CAISESSQGSTEAFF. CDR3 bases: TGTGCCATCAGTGAGTCGTCCCAGGGGAGCACTGAAGCTTTCTTT. The rearrangement joins TRBV10-3 to TRBJ1-1; D possibly corresponds to TRBD1 (6 bases). The CDR3 totals 15 residues. Germline V gene lookup returns CDR1 ENHRY and CDR2 SYGVKD. With 0 bases removed from V and 4 bases from J, the gap between germline ends came to 12 bases.

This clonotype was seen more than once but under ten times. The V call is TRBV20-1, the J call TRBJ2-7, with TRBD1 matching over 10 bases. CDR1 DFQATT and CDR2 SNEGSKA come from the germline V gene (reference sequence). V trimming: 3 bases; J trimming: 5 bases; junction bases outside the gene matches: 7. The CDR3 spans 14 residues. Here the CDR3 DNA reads TGCAGTGCTAGTTCGGGACAGGGGTTCGACGAGCAGTACTTC. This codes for CSASSGQGFDEQYF.

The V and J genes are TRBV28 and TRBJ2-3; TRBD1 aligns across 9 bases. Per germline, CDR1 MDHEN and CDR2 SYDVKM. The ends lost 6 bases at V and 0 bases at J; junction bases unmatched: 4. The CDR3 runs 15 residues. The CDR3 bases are TGTGCCAGCAGAGCCGGGACAGGGAGCACAGATACGCAGTATTTT. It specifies CASRAGTGSTDTQYF.

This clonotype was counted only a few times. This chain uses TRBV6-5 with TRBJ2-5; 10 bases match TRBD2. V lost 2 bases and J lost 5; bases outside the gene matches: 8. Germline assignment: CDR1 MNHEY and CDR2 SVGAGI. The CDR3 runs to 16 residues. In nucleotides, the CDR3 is TGTGCCAGCAGTTACCTTCTAGCGGGGGCTCGGGAGACCCAGTACTTC. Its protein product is CASSYLLAGARETQYF.

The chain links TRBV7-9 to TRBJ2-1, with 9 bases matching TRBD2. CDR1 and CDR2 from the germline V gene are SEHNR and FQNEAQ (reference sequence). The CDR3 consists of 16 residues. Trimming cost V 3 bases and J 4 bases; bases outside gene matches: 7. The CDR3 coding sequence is TGTGCCAGCAGCTTCCCAGCGGGGGGTAGTTACAATGAGCAGTTCTTC. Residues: CASSFPAGGSYNEQFF.

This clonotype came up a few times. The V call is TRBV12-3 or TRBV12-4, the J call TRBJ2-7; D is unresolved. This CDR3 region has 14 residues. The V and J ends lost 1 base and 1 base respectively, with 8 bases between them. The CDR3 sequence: CASSLGGLSYEQYV. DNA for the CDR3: TGTGCCAGCAGTTTAGGGGGTTTATCCTACGAGCAGTACGTC.

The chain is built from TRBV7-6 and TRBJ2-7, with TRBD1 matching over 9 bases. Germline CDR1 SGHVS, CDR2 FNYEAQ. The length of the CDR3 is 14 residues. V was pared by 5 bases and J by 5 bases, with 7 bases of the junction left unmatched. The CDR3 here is CASSHRDRADEQYF. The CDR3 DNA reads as TGTGCCAGCAGCCACAGGGACAGGGCCGACGAGCAGTACTTC.